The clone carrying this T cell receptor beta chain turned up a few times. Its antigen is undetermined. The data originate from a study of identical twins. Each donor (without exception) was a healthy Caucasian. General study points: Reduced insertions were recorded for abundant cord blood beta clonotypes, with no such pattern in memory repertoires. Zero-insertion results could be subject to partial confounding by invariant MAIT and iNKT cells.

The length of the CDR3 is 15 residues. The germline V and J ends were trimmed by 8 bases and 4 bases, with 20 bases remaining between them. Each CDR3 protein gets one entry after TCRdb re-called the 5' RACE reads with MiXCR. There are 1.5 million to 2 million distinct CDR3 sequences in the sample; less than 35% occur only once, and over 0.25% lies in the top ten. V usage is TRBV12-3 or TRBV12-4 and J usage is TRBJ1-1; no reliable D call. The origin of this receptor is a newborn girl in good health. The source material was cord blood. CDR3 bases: TGTGCCAGCGGCTCGCTTAAGTTGCGGACCACTGAAGCTTTCTTT. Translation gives CASGSLKLRTTEAFF.